In its sample, the clone carrying this TCR beta chain was seen once. Its antigen is still unknown. This sample stems from a study of vaccination effects on CD4 cells after COVID-19. Germline CDR1 reads SGHRS; CDR2 reads YFSETQ. V lost 0 bases and J 4 bases, leaving 11 bases between the germline ends. The CDR3 consists of 15 residues. Data came from immunoSEQ multiplex PCR; TCRdb stores just in-frame clones and leaves some out. The sample has roughly 30,000 clones, roughly 74% seen once. Culturing for more than 9 days preceded CD4+ T cell isolation. BNT162b2 vaccine or mRNA-1273 vaccine was given to participants in two doses.

The gene calls are TRBV5-1 and TRBJ1-3, with D tentatively TRBD1 (6 bases). The TCR comes from a human donor who received a COVID-19 vaccine. This sample comprised CD4+ T cells from PBMCs cultured without peptide, obtained after COVID-19 vaccination. As DNA, the CDR3 is TGCGCCAGCAGCTTGGATGGGGGGCCAGGAAACACCATATATTTT. It specifies CASSLDGGPGNTIYF.